The entry below describes one T cell receptor beta chain. As yet, its antigen is unknown. This CDR3 is also generated by other DNA sequences in the sample. Generated by immunoSEQ multiplex PCR, the TCRdb table keeps only in-frame clones and is missing some. Among about 2.1 million clones listed, about 92% were seen once. This record comes from a study of shared clonotypes between healthy human individuals. Study-wide context: CD4 naive cells filled three plates per donor, CD4 memory three, CD8 naive two and CD8 memory one. Study-wide points: The donor pool, a small one, limited the genetic and exposure-history diversity represented.

CD8 cells regarded as naive lacked CD45RO, were positively chosen for CCR7, and omitted terminally differentiated effector memory CD45RA+ cells. Within Nashville, Tennessee resided all donors, each a Caucasian adult. The material sequenced was naive CD8+ T cells from PBMCs. This sequence was found in a man younger than 30 in good health. Some clones in this sample may be carry-over from other donors' samples.

The CDR3 spells CASSSGLAGGSTDTQYF. The CDR3 nucleotides read TGTGCCAGCAGCTCCGGACTAGCGGGAGGGAGCACAGATACGCAGTATTTT. V is TRBV7-9 and J is TRBJ2-3, with 15 nucleotides matching TRBD2. J was trimmed by 0 bases and V by 4 bases; bases with no gene match: 2. The CDR3 totals 17 residues. Germline loops: CDR1 SEHNR, CDR2 FQNEAQ (reference sequence). Variable domain in full (rest from reference TRBV7-9 and TRBJ2-3): DTGVSQNPRHKITKRGQNVTFRCDPISEHNRLYWYRQTLGQGPEFLTYFQNEAQLEKSRLLSDRFSAERPKGSFSTLEIQRTEQGDSAMYLCASSSGLAGGSTDTQYFGPGTRLTVL.